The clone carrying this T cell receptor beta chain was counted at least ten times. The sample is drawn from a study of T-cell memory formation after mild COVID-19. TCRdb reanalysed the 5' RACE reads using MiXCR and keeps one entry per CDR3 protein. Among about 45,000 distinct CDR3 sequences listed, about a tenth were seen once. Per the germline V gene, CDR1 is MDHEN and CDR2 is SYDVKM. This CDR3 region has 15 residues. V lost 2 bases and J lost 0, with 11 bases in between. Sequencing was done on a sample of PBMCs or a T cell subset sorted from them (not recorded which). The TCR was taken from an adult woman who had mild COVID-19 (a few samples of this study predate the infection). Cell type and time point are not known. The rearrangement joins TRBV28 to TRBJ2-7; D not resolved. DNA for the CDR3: TGTGCCAGCAGTTTAGTAGTCGGCGACTCCTACGAGCAGTACTTC. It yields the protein CASSLVVGDSYEQYF.